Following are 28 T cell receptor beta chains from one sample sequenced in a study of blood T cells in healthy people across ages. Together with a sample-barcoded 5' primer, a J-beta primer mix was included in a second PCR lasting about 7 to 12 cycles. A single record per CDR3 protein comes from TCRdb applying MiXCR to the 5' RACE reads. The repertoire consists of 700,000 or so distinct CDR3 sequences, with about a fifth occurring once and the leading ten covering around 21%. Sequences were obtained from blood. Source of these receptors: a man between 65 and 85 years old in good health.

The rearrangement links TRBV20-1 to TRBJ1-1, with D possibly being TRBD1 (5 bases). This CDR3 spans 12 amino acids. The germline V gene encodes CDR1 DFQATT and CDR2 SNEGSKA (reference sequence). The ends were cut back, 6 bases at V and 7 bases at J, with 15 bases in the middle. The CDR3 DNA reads TGCAGTGCCAGTCGGTTTGACAGTGAAGCTTTCTTT. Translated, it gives CSASRFDSEAFF.

CDR3 residues: CASRPEGRGDEQYF. As DNA, the CDR3 is TGTGCCAGCAGACCAGAAGGCAGGGGGGACGAGCAGTACTTC. The chain joins TRBV12-3 or TRBV12-4 to TRBJ2-7, with D possibly matching TRBD1 (7 bases). With 6 bases removed from V and 5 bases from J, the gap between germline ends came to 17 bases. The CDR3 totals 14 residues.

DNA of the CDR3: TGTGCCAGTAGCACGACGGATAGCAATCAGCCCCAGCATTTT. It yields the protein CASSTTDSNQPQHF. This chain connects TRBV19 to TRBJ1-5; no reliable D call. Germline CDR1 and CDR2: LNHDA and SQIVND (reference sequence). V dropped 6 bases and J dropped 0 bases, with 9 bases sitting between them. This CDR3 contains 14 residues.

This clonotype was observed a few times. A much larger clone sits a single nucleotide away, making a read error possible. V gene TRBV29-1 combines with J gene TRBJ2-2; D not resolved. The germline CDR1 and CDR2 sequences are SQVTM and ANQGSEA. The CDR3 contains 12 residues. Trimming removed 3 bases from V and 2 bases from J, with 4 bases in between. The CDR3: CSVDSNTGELFF. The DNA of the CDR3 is TGCAGCGTTGACAGCAACACCGGGGAGCTGTTTTTT.

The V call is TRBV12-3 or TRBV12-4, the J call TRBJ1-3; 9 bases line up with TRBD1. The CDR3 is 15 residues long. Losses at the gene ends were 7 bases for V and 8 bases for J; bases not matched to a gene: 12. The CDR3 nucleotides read TGTGCCAGCACCCAGCTTCGGACAGGGGAAGACACCATATATTTT. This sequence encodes CASTQLRTGEDTIYF.

CDR3: CASSLVAGVDGTEAFF. CDR3 nucleotide sequence: TGCGCCAGCAGCTTGGTGGCAGGCGTAGACGGCACTGAAGCTTTCTTT. The chain links TRBV5-1 to TRBJ1-1; no clear D gene. CDR3 length equals 16 residues. V shed 0 bases and J shed 4 bases, with 16 bases lying between them. Germline V CDR1 and CDR2: SGHRS, YFSETQ.

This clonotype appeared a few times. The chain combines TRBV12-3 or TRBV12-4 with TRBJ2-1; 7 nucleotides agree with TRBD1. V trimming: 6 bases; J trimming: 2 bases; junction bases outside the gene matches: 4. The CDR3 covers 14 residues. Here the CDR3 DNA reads TGTGCCAGCAGCCCTGACAGGGCCTACAATGAGCAGTTCTTC. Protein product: CASSPDRAYNEQFF.

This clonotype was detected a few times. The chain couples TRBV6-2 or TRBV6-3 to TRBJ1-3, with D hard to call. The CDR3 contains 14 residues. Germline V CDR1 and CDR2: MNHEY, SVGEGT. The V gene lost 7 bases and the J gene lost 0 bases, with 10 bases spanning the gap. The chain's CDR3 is CASTEWDSGNTIYF. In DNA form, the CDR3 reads TGTGCCAGCACCGAATGGGACTCTGGAAACACCATATATTTT.

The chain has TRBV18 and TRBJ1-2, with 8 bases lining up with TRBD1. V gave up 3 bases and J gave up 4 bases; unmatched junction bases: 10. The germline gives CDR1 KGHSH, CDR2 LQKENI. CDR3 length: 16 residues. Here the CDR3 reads CASSPTGAELSYGYTF. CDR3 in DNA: TGTGCCAGCTCACCGACAGGGGCCGAGCTAAGCTATGGCTACACCTTC.

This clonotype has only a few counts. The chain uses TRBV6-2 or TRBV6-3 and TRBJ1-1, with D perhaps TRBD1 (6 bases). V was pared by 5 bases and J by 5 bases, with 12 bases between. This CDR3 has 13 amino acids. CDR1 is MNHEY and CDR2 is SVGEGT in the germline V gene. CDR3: CASSNRVSTEAFF. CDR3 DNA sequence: TGTGCCAGCAGTAACAGGGTCTCGACTGAAGCTTTCTTT.

The CDR3 here is CASSPLPLDTQYF. The CDR3 DNA reads TGTGCCAGCTCACCACTTCCCCTAGATACGCAGTATTTT. The chain links TRBV18 to TRBJ2-3, with D unclear. V lost 1 base and J lost 5, with 7 bases in between. The CDR3 is made up of 13 amino acids. Germline values: CDR1 KGHSH, CDR2 LQKENI. Combining the CDR3 with reference TRBV18 and TRBJ2-3 gives the whole variable domain NAGVMQNPRHLVRRRGQEARLRCSPMKGHSHVYWYRQLPEEGLKFMVYLQKENIIDESGMPKERFSAEFPKEGPSILRIQQVVRGDSAAYFCASSPLPLDTQYFGPGTRLTVL.

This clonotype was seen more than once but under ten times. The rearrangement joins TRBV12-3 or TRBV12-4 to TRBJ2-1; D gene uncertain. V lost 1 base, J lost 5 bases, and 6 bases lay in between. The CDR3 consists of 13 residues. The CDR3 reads CASSLGADNEQFF. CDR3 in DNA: TGTGCCAGCAGTTTAGGGGCGGACAATGAGCAGTTCTTC.

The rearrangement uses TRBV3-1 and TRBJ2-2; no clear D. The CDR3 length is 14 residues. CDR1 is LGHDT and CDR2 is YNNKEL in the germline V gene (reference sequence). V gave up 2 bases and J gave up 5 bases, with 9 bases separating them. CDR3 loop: CASSQLVSTGELFF. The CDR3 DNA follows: TGTGCCAGCAGCCAACTGGTCTCGACCGGGGAGCTGTTTTTT.

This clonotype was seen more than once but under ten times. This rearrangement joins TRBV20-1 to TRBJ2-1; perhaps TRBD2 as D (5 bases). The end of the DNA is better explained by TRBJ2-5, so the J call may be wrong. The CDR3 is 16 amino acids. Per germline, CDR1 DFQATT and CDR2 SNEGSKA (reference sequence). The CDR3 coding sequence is TGCAGTGCTAGGAGCGTTTCGAGGGCCCTAGGGGAGACCCAGTACTTC. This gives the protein CSARSVSRALGETQYF.

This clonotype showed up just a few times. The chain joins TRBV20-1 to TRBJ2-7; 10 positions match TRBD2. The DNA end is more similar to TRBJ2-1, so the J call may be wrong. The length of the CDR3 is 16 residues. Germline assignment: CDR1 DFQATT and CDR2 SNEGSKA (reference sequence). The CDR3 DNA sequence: TGCAGTGCTAGAGATCTAGCGGGGGCCGATACGGGTGAGCAGTTCTTC. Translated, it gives CSARDLAGADTGEQFF.

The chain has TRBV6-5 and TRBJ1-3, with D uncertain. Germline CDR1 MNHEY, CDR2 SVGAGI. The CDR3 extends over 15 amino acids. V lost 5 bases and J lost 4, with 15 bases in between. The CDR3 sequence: CASSTIRAQGNTIYF. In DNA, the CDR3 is TGTGCCAGCAGTACCATAAGGGCGCAAGGAAACACCATATATTTT.

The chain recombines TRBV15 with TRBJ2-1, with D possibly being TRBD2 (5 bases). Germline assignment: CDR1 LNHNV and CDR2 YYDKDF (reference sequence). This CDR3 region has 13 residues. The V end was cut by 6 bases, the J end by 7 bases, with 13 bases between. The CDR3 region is CATRGLLGNEQFF. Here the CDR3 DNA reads TGTGCCACCAGAGGACTGCTTGGTAATGAGCAGTTCTTC.

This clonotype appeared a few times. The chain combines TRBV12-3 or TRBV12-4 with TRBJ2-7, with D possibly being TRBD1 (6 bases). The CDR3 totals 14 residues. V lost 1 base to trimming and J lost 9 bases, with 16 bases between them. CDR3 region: CASSLGTVTDGQYF. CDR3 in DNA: TGTGCCAGCAGTTTAGGGACAGTGACGGACGGGCAGTACTTC.

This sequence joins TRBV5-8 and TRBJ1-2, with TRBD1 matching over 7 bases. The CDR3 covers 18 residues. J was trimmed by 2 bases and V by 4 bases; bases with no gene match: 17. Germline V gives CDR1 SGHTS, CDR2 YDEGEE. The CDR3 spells CASSTTGTVFIRNYGYTF. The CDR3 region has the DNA TGTGCCAGCAGCACGACCGGGACAGTGTTTATACGGAACTATGGCTACACCTTC.

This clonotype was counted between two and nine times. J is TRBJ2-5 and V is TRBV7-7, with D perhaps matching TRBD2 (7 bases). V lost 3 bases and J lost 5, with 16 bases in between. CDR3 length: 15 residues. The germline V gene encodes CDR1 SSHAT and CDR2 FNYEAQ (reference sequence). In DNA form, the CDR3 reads TGTGCCAGCAGCTTGGCGGGGGCACCACAGGAGACCCAGTACTTC. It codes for CASSLAGAPQETQYF.

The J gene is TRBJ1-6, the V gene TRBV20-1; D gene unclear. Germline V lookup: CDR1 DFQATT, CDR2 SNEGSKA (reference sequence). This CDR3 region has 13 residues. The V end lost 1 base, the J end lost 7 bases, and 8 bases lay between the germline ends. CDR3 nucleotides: TGCAGTGCTAGAGCTAGGCAGAATTCACCCCTCCACTTT. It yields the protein CSARARQNSPLHF.

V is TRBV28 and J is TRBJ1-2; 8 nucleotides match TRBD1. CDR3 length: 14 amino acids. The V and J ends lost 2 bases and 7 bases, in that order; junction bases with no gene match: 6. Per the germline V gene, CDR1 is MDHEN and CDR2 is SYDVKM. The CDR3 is CASSLPPGGFGYTF. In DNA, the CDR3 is TGTGCCAGCAGTTTACCGCCAGGGGGCTTTGGCTACACCTTC.

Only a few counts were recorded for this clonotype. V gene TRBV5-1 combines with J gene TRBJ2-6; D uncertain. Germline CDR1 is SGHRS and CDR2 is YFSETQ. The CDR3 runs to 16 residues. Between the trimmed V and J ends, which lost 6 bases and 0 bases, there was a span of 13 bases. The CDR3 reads CASKFSWVSGANVLTF. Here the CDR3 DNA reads TGCGCCAGCAAGTTCAGTTGGGTCTCTGGGGCCAACGTCCTGACTTTC.

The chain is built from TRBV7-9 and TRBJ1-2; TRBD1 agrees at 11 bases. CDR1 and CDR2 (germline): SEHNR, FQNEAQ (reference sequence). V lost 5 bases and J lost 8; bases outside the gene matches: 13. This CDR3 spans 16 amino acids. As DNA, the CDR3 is TGTGCCAGCAGCCCGCCGGACAGGGGGCGAGTGGTCGGCTACACCTTC. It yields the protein CASSPPDRGRVVGYTF.

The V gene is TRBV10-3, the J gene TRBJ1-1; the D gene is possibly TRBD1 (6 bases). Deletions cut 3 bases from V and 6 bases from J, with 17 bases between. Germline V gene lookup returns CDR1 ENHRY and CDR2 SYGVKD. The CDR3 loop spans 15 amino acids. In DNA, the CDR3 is TGTGCCATCAGTGACGGACAGTCTTTACTGTCTGAAGCTTTCTTT. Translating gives CAISDGQSLLSEAFF.

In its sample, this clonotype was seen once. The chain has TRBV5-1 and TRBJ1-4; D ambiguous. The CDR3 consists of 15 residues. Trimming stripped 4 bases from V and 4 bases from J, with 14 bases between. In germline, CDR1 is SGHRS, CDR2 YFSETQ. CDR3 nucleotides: TGCGCCAGCAGCCAAAAGGACGGCCATAATGAAAAACTGTTTTTT. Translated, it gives CASSQKDGHNEKLFF.

The CDR3 is CATSLPPMGKNIQYF. The DNA for the CDR3 is TGTGCCACCAGCCTACCACCCATGGGGAAAAACATTCAGTACTTC. The chain is built from TRBV15 and TRBJ2-4; D unresolved. This CDR3 is 15 amino acids long. Germline loops: CDR1 LNHNV, CDR2 YYDKDF (reference sequence). V was cut by 5 bases and J by 4 bases, with 15 bases left in between.

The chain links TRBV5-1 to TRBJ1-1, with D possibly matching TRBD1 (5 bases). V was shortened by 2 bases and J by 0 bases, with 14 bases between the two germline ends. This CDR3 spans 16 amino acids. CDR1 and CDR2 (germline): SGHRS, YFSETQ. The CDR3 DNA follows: TGCGCCAGCAGCTTCGGGTTGGGGCCGATGAACACTGAAGCTTTCTTT. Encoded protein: CASSFGLGPMNTEAFF.